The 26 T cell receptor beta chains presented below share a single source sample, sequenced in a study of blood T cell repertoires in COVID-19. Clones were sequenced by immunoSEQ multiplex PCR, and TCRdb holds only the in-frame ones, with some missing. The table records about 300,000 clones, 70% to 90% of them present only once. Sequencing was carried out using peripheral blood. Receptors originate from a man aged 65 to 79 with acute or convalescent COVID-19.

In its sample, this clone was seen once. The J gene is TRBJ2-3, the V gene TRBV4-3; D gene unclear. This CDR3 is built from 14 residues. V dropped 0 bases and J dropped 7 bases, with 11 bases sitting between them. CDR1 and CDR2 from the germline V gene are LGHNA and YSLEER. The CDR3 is CASSQEARLNTQYF. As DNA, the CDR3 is TGCGCCAGCAGCCAAGAGGCCCGATTAAATACGCAGTATTTT.

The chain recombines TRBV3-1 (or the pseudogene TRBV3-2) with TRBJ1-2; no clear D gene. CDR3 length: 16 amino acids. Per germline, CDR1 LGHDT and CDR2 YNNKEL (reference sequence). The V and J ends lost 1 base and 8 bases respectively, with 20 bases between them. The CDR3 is CASSQGLRLTGSGYTF. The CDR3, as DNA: TGTGCCAGCAGCCAAGGATTAAGGTTGACGGGGAGCGGCTACACCTTC.

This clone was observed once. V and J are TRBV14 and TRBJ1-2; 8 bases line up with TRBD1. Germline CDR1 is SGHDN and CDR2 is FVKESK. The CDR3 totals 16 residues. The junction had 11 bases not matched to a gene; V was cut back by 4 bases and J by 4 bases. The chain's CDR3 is CASSPLGQAHAYGYTF. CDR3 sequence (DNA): TGTGCCAGCAGCCCCCTGGGACAGGCCCATGCCTATGGCTACACCTTC.

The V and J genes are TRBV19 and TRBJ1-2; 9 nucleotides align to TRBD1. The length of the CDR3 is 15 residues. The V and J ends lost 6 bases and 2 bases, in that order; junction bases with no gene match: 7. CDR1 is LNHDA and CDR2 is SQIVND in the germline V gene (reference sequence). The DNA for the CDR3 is TGTGCCAGTAGGGAACAGGGGGCAAGAAACTATGGCTACACCTTC. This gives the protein CASREQGARNYGYTF.

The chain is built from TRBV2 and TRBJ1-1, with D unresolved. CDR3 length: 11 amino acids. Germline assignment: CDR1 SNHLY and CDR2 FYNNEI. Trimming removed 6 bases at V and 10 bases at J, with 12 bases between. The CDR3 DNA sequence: TGTGCCAGCAGCGCATCCCGAGGAGCTTTCTTT. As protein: CASSASRGAFF.

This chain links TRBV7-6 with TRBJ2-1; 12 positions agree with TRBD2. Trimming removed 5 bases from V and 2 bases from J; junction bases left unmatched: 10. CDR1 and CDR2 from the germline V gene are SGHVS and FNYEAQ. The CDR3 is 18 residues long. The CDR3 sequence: CASSARASGRATYNEQFF. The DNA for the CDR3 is TGTGCCAGCAGCGCAAGGGCTAGCGGGAGGGCCACCTACAATGAGCAGTTCTTC.

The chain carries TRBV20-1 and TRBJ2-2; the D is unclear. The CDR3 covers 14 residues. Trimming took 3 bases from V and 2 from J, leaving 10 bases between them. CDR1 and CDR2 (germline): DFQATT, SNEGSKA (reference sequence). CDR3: CSASGRQNTGELFF. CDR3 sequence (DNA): TGCAGTGCTAGTGGCAGACAAAACACCGGGGAGCTGTTTTTT.

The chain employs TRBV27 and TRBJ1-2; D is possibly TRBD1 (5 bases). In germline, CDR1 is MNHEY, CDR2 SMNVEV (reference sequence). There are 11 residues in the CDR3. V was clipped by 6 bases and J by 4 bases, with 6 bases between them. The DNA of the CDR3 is TGTGCCAGCAGCGACAGCTATGGCTACACCTTC. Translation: CASSDSYGYTF.

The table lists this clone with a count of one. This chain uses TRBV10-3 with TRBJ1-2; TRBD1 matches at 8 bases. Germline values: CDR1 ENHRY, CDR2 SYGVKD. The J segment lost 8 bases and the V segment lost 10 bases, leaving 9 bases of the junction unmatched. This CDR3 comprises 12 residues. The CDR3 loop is CATNPDRVGYTF. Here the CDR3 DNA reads TGTGCCACGAACCCGGACAGGGTCGGCTACACCTTC.

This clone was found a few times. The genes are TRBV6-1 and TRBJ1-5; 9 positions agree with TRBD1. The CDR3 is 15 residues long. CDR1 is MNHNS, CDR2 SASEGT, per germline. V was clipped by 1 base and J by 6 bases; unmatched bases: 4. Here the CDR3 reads CASSEGWGQGQPQHF. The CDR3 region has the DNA TGTGCCAGCAGTGAAGGTTGGGGACAGGGTCAGCCCCAGCATTTT.

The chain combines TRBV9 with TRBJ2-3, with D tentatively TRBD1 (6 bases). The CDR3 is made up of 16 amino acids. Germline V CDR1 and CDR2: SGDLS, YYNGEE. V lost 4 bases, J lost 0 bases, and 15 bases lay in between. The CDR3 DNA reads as TGTGCCAGCAGCCCCCCCGGGACATCTAGCACAGATACGCAGTATTTT. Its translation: CASSPPGTSSTDTQYF.

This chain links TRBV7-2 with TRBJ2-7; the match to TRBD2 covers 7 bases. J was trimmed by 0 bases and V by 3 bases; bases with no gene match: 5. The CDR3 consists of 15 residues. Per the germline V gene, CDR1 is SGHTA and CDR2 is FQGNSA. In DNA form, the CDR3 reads TGTGCCAGCAGCTTTATCGGGGGGAGCTCCTACGAGCAGTACTTC. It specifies CASSFIGGSSYEQYF.

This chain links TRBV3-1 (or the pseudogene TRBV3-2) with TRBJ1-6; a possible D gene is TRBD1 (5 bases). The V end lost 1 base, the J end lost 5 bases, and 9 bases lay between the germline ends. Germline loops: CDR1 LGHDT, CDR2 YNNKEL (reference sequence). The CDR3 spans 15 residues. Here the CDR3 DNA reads TGTGCCAGCAGCCAAGGGACACCGAATAATTCACCCCTCCACTTT. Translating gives CASSQGTPNNSPLHF.

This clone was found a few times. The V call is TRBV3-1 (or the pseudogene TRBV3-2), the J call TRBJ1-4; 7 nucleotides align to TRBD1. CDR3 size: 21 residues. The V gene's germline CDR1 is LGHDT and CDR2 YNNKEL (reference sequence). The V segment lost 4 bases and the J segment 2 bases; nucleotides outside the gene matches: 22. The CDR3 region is CASSRTLSYRGVVYTNEKLFF. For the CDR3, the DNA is TGTGCCAGCAGCCGCACGCTATCCTACAGGGGAGTGGTGTACACTAATGAAAAACTGTTTTTT.

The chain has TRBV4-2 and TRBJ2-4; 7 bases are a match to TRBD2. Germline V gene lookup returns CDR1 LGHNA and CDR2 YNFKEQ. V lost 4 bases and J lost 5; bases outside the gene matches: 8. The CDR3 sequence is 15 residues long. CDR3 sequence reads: CASSLDWAGENIQYF. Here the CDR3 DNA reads TGTGCCAGCAGCCTAGATTGGGCGGGGGAAAACATTCAGTACTTC.

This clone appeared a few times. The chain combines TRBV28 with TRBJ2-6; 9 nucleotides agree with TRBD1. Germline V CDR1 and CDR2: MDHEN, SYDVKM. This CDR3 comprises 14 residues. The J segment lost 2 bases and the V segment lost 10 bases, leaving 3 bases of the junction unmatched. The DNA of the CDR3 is TGTGCCACCTGGACAGGGGCTGGGGCCAACGTCCTGACTTTC. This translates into CATWTGAGANVLTF.

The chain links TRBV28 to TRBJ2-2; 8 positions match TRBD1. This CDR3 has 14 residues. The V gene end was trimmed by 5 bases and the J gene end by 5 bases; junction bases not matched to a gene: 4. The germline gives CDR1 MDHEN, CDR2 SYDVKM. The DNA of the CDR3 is TGTGCCAGCAGTGCAGGGGGCCGAACCGGGGAGCTGTTTTTT. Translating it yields CASSAGGRTGELFF.

CDR3 in DNA: TGTGCCAGCAGCCCGGTCGCGGGACTAGCGGTCCTACGGGGGGTCGGGGAGCTGTTTTTT. Amino acids: CASSPVAGLAVLRGVGELFF. This chain connects TRBV28 to TRBJ2-2; TRBD2 aligns across 11 bases. Germline V gene sequence: CDR1 MDHEN, CDR2 SYDVKM. The CDR3 loop spans 20 amino acids. The ends lost 6 bases at V and 7 bases at J; junction bases unmatched: 22.

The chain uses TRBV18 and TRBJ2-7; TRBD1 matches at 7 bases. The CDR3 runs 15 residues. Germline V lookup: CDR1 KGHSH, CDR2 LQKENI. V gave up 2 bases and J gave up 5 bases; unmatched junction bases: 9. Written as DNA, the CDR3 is TGTGCCAGCTCACCAGACAGGGCGGCGTCCCACGAGCAGTACTTC. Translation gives CASSPDRAASHEQYF.

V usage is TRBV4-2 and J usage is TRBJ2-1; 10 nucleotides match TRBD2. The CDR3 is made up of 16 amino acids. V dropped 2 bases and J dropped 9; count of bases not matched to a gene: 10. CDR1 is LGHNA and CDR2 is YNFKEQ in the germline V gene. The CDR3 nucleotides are TGTGCCAGCAGCCAATACTTAGGGACTAGCGTGGGTGAGCAGTTCTTC. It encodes CASSQYLGTSVGEQFF.

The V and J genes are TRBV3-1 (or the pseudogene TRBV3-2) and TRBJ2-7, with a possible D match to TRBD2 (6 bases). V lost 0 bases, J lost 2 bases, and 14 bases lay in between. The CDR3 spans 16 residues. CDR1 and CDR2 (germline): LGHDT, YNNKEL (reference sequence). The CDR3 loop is CASSQDPGVGTYEQYF. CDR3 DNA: TGTGCCAGCAGCCAAGATCCGGGGGTCGGTACCTACGAGCAGTACTTC.

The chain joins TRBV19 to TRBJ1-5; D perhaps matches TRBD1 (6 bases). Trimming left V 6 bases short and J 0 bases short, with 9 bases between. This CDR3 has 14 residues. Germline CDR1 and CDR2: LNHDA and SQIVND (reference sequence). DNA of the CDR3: TGTGCCAGTAGCCAGGGGTATAGCAATCAGCCCCAGCATTTT. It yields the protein CASSQGYSNQPQHF.

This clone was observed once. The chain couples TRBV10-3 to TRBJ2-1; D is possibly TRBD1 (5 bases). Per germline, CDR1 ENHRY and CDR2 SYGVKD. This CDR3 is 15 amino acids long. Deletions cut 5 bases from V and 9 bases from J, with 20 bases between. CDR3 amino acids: CAISNLGLETSEQFF. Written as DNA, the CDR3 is TGTGCCATCAGTAATTTGGGGCTGGAGACTTCTGAGCAGTTCTTC.

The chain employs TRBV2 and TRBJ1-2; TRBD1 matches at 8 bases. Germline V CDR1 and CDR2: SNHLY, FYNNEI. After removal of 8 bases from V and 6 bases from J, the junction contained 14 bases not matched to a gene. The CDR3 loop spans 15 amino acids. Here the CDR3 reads CASPNTLTGEDGYTF. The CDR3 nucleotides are TGTGCCAGCCCTAATACTTTGACAGGGGAGGATGGCTACACCTTC. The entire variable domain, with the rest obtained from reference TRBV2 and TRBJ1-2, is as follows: EPEVTQTPSHQVTQMGQEVILRCVPISNHLYFYWYRQILGQKVEFLVSFYNNEISEKSEIFDDQFSVERPDGSNFTLKIRSTKLEDSAMYFCASPNTLTGEDGYTFGSGTRLTVV.

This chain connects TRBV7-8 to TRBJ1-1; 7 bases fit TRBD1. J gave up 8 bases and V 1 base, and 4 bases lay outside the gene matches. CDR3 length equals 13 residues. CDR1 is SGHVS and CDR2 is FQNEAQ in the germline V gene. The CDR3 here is CASSLGYRGEAFF. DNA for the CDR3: TGTGCCAGCAGCTTAGGGTACAGGGGAGAAGCTTTCTTT.

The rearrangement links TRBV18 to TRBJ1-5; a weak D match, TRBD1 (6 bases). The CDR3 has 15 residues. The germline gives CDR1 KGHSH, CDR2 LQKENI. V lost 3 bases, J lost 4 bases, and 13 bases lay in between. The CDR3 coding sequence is TGTGCCAGCTCACCTGGTGGACAGAAAAATCAGCCCCAGCATTTT. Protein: CASSPGGQKNQPQHF.